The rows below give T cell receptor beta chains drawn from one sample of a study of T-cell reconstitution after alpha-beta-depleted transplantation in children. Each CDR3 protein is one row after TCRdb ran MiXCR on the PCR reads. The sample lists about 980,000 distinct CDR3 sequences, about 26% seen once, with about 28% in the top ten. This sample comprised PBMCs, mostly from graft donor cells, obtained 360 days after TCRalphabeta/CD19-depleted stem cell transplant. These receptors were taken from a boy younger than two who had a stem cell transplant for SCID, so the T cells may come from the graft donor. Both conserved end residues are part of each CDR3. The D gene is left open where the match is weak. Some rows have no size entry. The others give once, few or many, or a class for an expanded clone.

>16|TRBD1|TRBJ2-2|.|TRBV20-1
CSARDRGYGSTGELFF
TGCAGTGCTAGGGACAGGGGGTACGGGAGCACCGGGGAGCTGTTTTTT
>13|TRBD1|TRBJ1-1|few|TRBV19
CASSVTGGTEAFF
TGTGCCAGTAGTGTTACAGGGGGCACTGAAGCTTTCTTT
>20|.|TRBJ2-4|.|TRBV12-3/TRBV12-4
CASSLRAGQGIGIAKNIQYF
TGTGCCAGCAGTTTGCGGGCTGGACAAGGCATAGGGATAGCCAAAAACATTCAGTACTTC
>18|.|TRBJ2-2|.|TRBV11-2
CASSLDPLTQTESGELFF
TGTGCCAGCAGCTTAGATCCCCTTACCCAAACAGAATCCGGGGAGCTGTTTTTT
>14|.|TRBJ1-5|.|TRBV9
CASSVAGASQPQHF
TGTGCCAGCAGCGTCGCAGGGGCCAGTCAGCCCCAGCATTTT
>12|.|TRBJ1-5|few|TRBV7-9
CASSLETGFQHF
TGTGCCAGCAGCTTAGAAACAGGGTTCCAGCATTTT
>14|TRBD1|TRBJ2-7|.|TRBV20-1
CSARRTGNAYEQYF
TGCAGTGCCCGGAGGACAGGGAACGCCTACGAGCAGTACTTC
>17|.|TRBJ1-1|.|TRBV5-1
CASSLGSGPRSATEAFF
TGCGCCAGCAGCTTGGGTTCAGGCCCCAGATCGGCCACTGAAGCTTTCTTT
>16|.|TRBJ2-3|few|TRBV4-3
CASSHNRPRGTDTQYF
TGCGCCAGCAGCCATAACCGACCCAGGGGCACAGATACGCAGTATTTT
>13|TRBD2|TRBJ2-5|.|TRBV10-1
CASSAGTSGTQYF
TGCGCCAGCAGTGCGGGGACTAGTGGGACCCAGTACTTC
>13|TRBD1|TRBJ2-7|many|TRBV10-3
CASADRPSYEQYF
TGTGCCTCGGCGGACAGGCCGTCTTACGAGCAGTACTTC
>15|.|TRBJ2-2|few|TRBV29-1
CSVEVGGPYTGELFF
TGCAGCGTTGAAGTGGGGGGGCCGTACACCGGGGAGCTGTTTTTT
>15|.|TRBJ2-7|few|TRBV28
CASRLSTGSPYEQYF
TGTGCCAGCAGACTAAGCACAGGTTCCCCCTACGAGCAGTACTTC
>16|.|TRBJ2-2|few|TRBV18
CASSPIRMANTGELFF
TGTGCCAGCTCACCCATTCGGATGGCGAACACCGGGGAGCTGTTTTTT
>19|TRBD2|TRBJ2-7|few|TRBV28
CASSPPWWGGGGPSYEQYF
TGTGCCAGCAGCCCTCCGTGGTGGGGGGGTGGGGGACCAAGCTACGAGCAGTACTTC
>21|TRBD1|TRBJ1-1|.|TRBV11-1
CASSLIAGQGTRAWMNTEAFF
TGTGCCAGCAGCTTAATCGCGGGACAGGGGACTAGGGCTTGGATGAACACTGAAGCTTTCTTT
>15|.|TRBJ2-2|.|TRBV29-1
CSVAAPAGATGELFF
TGCAGCGTTGCCGCTCCCGCCGGGGCCACCGGGGAGCTGTTTTTT
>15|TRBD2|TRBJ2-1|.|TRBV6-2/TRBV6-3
CASSFRLAVPGEQFF
TGTGCCAGCAGTTTCCGACTAGCGGTCCCTGGCGAGCAGTTCTTC
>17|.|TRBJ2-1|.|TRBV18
CASSRSVSGATYNEQFF
TGTGCCAGCTCACGTTCCGTTAGTGGGGCAACCTACAATGAGCAGTTCTTC
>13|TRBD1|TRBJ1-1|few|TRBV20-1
CSASQGGAPEAFF
TGCAGTGCTAGTCAAGGGGGCGCCCCTGAAGCTTTCTTT
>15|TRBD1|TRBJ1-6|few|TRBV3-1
CASSQPGQGDSPLHF
TGTGCCAGCAGCCAACCGGGACAGGGCGATTCACCCCTCCACTTT
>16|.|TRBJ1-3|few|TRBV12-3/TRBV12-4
CASSDQGQRSGNTIYF
TGTGCCAGCAGTGACCAGGGGCAACGGTCTGGAAACACCATATATTTT
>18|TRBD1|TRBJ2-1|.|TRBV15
CATSRENRPGGLYNEQFF
TGTGCCACCAGCAGAGAAAATCGACCAGGGGGCTTATACAATGAGCAGTTCTTC
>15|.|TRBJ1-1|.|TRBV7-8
CASSQGGDFFTEAFF
TGTGCCAGCAGCCAAGGGGGAGACTTCTTCACTGAAGCTTTCTTT
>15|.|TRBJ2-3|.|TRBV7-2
CASSLWGRGEDTQYF
TGTGCCAGCAGCTTATGGGGAAGGGGTGAAGATACGCAGTATTTT
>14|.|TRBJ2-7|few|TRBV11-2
CASSPGLRSYEQYF
TGTGCCAGCAGCCCGGGACTGCGAAGCTACGAGCAGTACTTC
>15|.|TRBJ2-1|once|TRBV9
CASSVGAGEGNEQFF
TGTGCCAGCAGCGTAGGTGCAGGGGAGGGCAATGAGCAGTTCTTC
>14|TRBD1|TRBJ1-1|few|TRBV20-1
CSARQGRGNTEAFF
TGCAGTGCCAGACAGGGGAGGGGGAACACTGAAGCTTTCTTT
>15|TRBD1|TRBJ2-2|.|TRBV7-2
CASSSPDRVPGELFF
TGTGCCAGCAGCTCCCCTGACAGGGTGCCCGGGGAGCTGTTTTTT
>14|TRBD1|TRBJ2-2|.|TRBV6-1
CASSRTGSDWELFF
TGTGCCAGCAGTCGGACAGGGTCAGACTGGGAGCTGTTTTTT
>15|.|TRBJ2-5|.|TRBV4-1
CASSPEGRTQETQYF
TGCGCCAGCAGCCCCGAGGGACGGACCCAAGAGACCCAGTACTTC
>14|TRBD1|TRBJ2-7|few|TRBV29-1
CSVENLGQGGEQYF
TGCAGCGTGGAGAACCTGGGACAGGGAGGCGAGCAGTACTTC
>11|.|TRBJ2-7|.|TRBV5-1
CASSLEGHQYF
TGCGCCAGCAGCTTGGAGGGACACCAGTACTTC
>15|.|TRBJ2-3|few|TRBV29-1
CSVERVERDTDTQYF
TGCAGCGTTGAAAGGGTAGAGAGGGACACAGATACGCAGTATTTT